This entry describes one T cell receptor beta chain. The data stem from a study of T cells expressing NK-cell markers. UMI-tagged 5'RACE template switching yielded the TCR beta cDNA. With the 5' RACE reads reprocessed, TCRdb shows one record per CDR3 protein and no DNA. This table lists about 180,000 distinct CDR3 sequences. CDR1 DFQATT and CDR2 SNEGSKA come from the germline V gene (reference sequence). The CDR3 runs to 15 residues. This sequence joins TRBV20-1 and TRBJ2-1; the D gene TCRdb calls, TRBD1, cannot be checked with no DNA. The specimen was blood T cells: a sorted CD56 or NKG2C T cell subset, CD4+ or CD8+ T cells, or bulk PBMC T cells (not recorded which). The receptor comes from a woman between 18 and 70 years old in good health. CDR3 loop: CSARDLTGGFNEQFF.